These 20 T cell receptor beta chains were all obtained from the same sample, sequenced in a study of early stage breast cancer tumors. Some clones are missing from TCRdb's copy, which holds only in-frame ones; the method was immunoSEQ multiplex PCR. The data show tens of thousands of clones, with roughly two thirds seen just once and around 35% held by the top ten. Source material: blood. These receptors all stem from a person aged 45 to 59 with breast cancer.

The gene calls are TRBV12-5 and TRBJ2-2; 10 bases are shared with TRBD2. Trimming at V came to 5 bases and at J to 6 bases, leaving 15 bases not matched to a gene. This CDR3 is 18 amino acids long. Per the germline V gene, CDR1 is LGHNT and CDR2 is FRNRAP. DNA of the CDR3: TGTGCTAGTGGTCCCAGGGCTAGCGGGAGCTTTGGTCCCGGGGAGCTGTTTTTT. It encodes CASGPRASGSFGPGELFF.

V is TRBV19 and J is TRBJ1-4, with D maybe TRBD1 (6 bases). The CDR3 has 14 amino acids. Trimming stripped 10 bases from V and 8 bases from J, with 20 bases between. Per germline, CDR1 LNHDA and CDR2 SQIVND (reference sequence). The CDR3: CATRGAASGEKLFF. CDR3 DNA sequence: TGTGCCACTAGGGGGGCAGCGAGTGGGGAAAAACTGTTTTTT.

The chain combines TRBV2 with TRBJ1-1; 7 positions match TRBD1. V shed 6 bases, J shed 5 bases, and the junction held 3 bases outside the gene matches. Germline CDR1 SNHLY, CDR2 FYNNEI. This CDR3 is built from 12 residues. The CDR3 nucleotides read TGTGCCAGCAGGGTGGGACAGACTGAAGCTTTCTTT. Its protein is CASRVGQTEAFF. Filled out from reference TRBV2 and TRBJ1-1, the complete variable domain reads EPEVTQTPSHQVTQMGQEVILRCVPISNHLYFYWYRQILGQKVEFLVSFYNNEISEKSEIFDDQFSVERPDGSNFTLKIRSTKLEDSAMYFCASRVGQTEAFFGQGTRLTVV.

The J gene is TRBJ1-2, the V gene TRBV28; D uncertain. Trimming shortened V by 4 bases and J by 8 bases, and 8 bases separated the two germline ends. CDR3 length: 11 residues. Per germline, CDR1 MDHEN and CDR2 SYDVKM. The CDR3 reads CASSSTLGYTF. In DNA form, the CDR3 reads TGTGCCAGCAGTTCGACTCTAGGCTACACCTTC.

The chain's CDR3 is CASSPPGGDTQYF. Here the CDR3 DNA reads TGTGCCAGCAGCCCACCGGGGGGAGATACGCAGTATTTT. The rearrangement links TRBV6-6 to TRBJ2-3, with TRBD2 matching over 7 bases. V shed 6 bases, J shed 5 bases, and the junction held 5 bases outside the gene matches. Germline V CDR1 and CDR2: MNHNY, SVGAGI (reference sequence). The CDR3 is made up of 13 amino acids.

This chain connects TRBV5-8 to TRBJ1-5, with 7 bases lining up with TRBD1. This CDR3 region has 15 residues. Germline V lookup: CDR1 SGHTS, CDR2 YDEGEE. Losses at the gene ends were 4 bases for V and 4 bases for J; bases not matched to a gene: 8. The CDR3 region has the DNA TGTGCCAGCAGCCCCTACGACAGGGCGAATCAGCCCCAGCATTTT. This gives the protein CASSPYDRANQPQHF.

The CDR3 DNA follows: TGTGCCAGCAGCTTTCAGGGGTCCTACGAGCAGTACTTC. Its translation: CASSFQGSYEQYF. The V call is TRBV7-9, the J call TRBJ2-7; D is possibly TRBD1 (6 bases). Germline assignment: CDR1 SEHNR and CDR2 FQNEAQ (reference sequence). CDR3 size: 13 residues. The ends were cut back, 3 bases at V and 1 base at J, with 7 bases in the middle.

CDR3 protein: CASSLYRGGGEQFF. CDR3 in DNA: TGTGCCAGCAGTTTGTACAGGGGGGGAGGTGAGCAGTTCTTC. V and J are TRBV27 and TRBJ2-1; D might be TRBD1 (8 bases). The germline V gene encodes CDR1 MNHEY and CDR2 SMNVEV (reference sequence). The CDR3 has 14 amino acids. Trimming shortened V by 3 bases and J by 9 bases, and 15 bases separated the two germline ends.

This clone was seen more than once but under ten times. V is TRBV25-1 and J is TRBJ2-1; D perhaps matches TRBD2 (6 bases). CDR3 length: 18 residues. V was cut by 1 base and J by 2 bases, with 18 bases left in between. Germline V gene sequence: CDR1 MGHDK, CDR2 SYGVNS. DNA of the CDR3: TGTGCCAGCAGTGAATTAACTGGTTTTACGGGAGCCTACAATGAGCAGTTCTTC. Amino acids: CASSELTGFTGAYNEQFF.

The V and J genes are TRBV19 and TRBJ2-5; 7 positions match TRBD2. Germline V gene lookup returns CDR1 LNHDA and CDR2 SQIVND (reference sequence). The CDR3 has 14 residues. V lost 5 bases, J lost 7 bases, and 10 bases stayed unmatched. The CDR3 region has the DNA TGTGCCAGTAGTGGGGGGGACTCTCTAATGACCCAGTACTTC. Translating it yields CASSGGDSLMTQYF.

CDR3 DNA sequence: TGCGCCAGCAGCCAAGATTGGAGGTCTGAAGCTTTCTTT. This gives the protein CASSQDWRSEAFF. This chain joins TRBV4-3 and TRBJ1-1; D is uncertain. From germline, CDR1 is LGHNA and CDR2 YSLEER. CDR3 length equals 13 residues. Trimming took 0 bases from V and 6 from J, leaving 8 bases between them.

This clone occurred many times. The chain employs TRBV6-5 and TRBJ2-2; D might be TRBD1 (5 bases). The length of the CDR3 is 16 residues. V was trimmed by 4 bases and J by 2 bases, leaving 14 bases between them. Germline CDR1 and CDR2: MNHEY and SVGAGI. The CDR3 sequence: CASSSSTDINTGELFF. The CDR3 region has the DNA TGTGCCAGCAGTTCATCGACAGACATAAACACCGGGGAGCTGTTTTTT.

Notes on this clone: The junction departs from the called germline gene at one end, perhaps through a read error. The CDR3, as DNA: TGTGCCAGCAGTTACTCGACCCGGGACAGGGTGAACTTC. Translated: CASSYSTRDRVNF. The V gene is TRBV6-5, the J gene TRBJ2-7; 9 nucleotides align to TRBD1. The germline V gene has CDR1 MNHEY and CDR2 SVGAGI. This CDR3 spans 13 amino acids.

J is TRBJ2-7 and V is TRBV5-8; 8 bases line up with TRBD1. The germline V gene has CDR1 SGHTS and CDR2 YDEGEE. The CDR3 extends over 16 amino acids. V shed 4 bases, J shed 0 bases, and the junction held 9 bases outside the gene matches. CDR3 sequence reads: CASSRYRGQASYEQYF. The CDR3 bases are TGTGCCAGCAGCCGATACAGGGGACAGGCCTCCTACGAGCAGTACTTC.

The CDR3 here is CASTKTTGLGGYTF. Here the CDR3 DNA reads TGTGCCAGCACCAAGACTACAGGTTTAGGAGGCTACACCTTC. The gene calls are TRBV14 and TRBJ1-2, with a tentative D call TRBD1 (5 bases). The CDR3 has 14 residues. Germline CDR1 reads SGHDN; CDR2 reads FVKESK. V gave up 7 bases and J gave up 8 bases, with 20 bases separating them.

With regard to this clone: Other DNA sequences in this specimen translate into the identical CDR3. The rearrangement joins TRBV4-3 to TRBJ2-1, with D uncertain. The CDR3 consists of 12 residues. Germline CDR1 reads LGHNA; CDR2 reads YSLEER. With 0 bases removed from V and 9 bases from J, the gap between germline ends came to 6 bases. The CDR3 loop reads CASSQDWGEQFF. The CDR3 DNA sequence: TGCGCCAGCAGCCAAGATTGGGGTGAGCAGTTCTTC.

As to this clone: Possible read error: a much larger clone is one base away. The CDR3 DNA reads as TGTGCCAGCAGTGAGATGAACACTGAAGCTTTCTTT. Its protein product is CASSEMNTEAFF. V gene TRBV6-6 combines with J gene TRBJ1-1; D unresolved. Germline V gene data show CDR1 as MNHNY and CDR2 as SVGAGI (reference sequence). The CDR3 extends over 12 amino acids. Trimming took 5 bases from V and 0 from J, leaving 4 bases between them.

The chain uses TRBV18 and TRBJ2-4, with 11 bases identical to TRBD1. The V segment lost 8 bases and the J segment 15 bases; nucleotides outside the gene matches: 9. Germline CDR1 is KGHSH and CDR2 is LQKENI. The CDR3 length is 12 residues. CDR3 coding DNA: TGTGCCAGCATGGACAGGGGGCGTCCCCCGTACTTC. As protein: CASMDRGRPPYF. Looking up the rest from reference TRBV18 and TRBJ2-4 gives the full variable domain: NAGVMQNPRHLVRRRGQEARLRCSPMKGHSHVYWYRQLPEEGLKFMVYLQKENIIDESGMPKERFSAEFPKEGPSILRIQQVVRGDSAAYFCASMDRGRPPYFGAGTRLSVL.

The chain couples TRBV7-9 to TRBJ2-1, with D maybe TRBD1 (6 bases). The CDR3 contains 12 residues. Germline CDR1 SEHNR, CDR2 FQNEAQ (reference sequence). The V end was cut by 10 bases, the J end by 4 bases, with 11 bases between. The CDR3 DNA sequence: TGTGCCACCGGGGACACGTACAATGAGCAGTTCTTC. Its protein is CATGDTYNEQFF.

This chain joins TRBV7-9 and TRBJ2-1; 13 bases are a match to TRBD2. V was clipped by 5 bases and J by 8 bases; unmatched bases: 9. Germline V gene lookup returns CDR1 SEHNR and CDR2 FQNEAQ (reference sequence). The length of the CDR3 is 16 residues. The CDR3 bases are TGTGCCAGCAGCCCGCCGGGACTAGCGGGATTCTATGAGCAGTTCTTC. Amino acid sequence: CASSPPGLAGFYEQFF.